This T cell receptor beta chain is from a study of regulatory T cells in long-lasting Graves disease. Looking at the study overall: The term persistent Graves' disease signified upward of 5 years on antithyroid drugs with positive TSH receptor antibodies. General study results and limits: Persistent Graves' disease cases displayed lower TCR diversity than newly diagnosed ones.

This clonotype has at least ten counts. The target antigen is unknown. The authors built TCR beta libraries using iRepertoire HTBI primers and Arm-PCR of CDR3 regions. A single record per CDR3 protein comes from TCRdb applying MiXCR to the multiplex PCR reads. The sample consists of some 370,000 distinct CDR3 sequences, less than 25% of them appearing once. Trimming stripped 3 bases from V and 6 bases from J, with 12 bases between. The CDR3 is 12 amino acids. Germline V gives CDR1 DFQATT, CDR2 SNEGSKA (reference sequence). Time point: persistent/refractory GD, antithyroid drugs over 5 years with positive TRAb. TCR sequences were obtained from RNA taken from PBMCs.

This TCR derives from a female donor with Graves disease. This sequence joins TRBV20-1 and TRBJ2-7; D is tentatively TRBD1 or TRBD2 (6 bases each). The sequencing here drew on peripheral blood mononuclear cells (PBMCs), taken when the disease was refractory, from a patient treated with antithyroid drugs. The CDR3 region is CSARGGTFEQYF. CDR3 in DNA: TGCAGTGCTAGGGGCGGGACATTCGAGCAGTACTTC.